One sample yielded the 6 T cell receptor beta chains listed below, sequenced in a study of T cells in Graves' hyperthyroidism and ophthalmopathy. Amplification of TCR beta CDR3 regions was performed using RNA transcripts as template. With the HTBI primer set, the TCR CDR3 went through a first round of RT-PCR. One entry per CDR3 protein results from TCRdb running MiXCR on the multiplex PCR reads. The profile shows roughly 400,000 distinct CDR3 sequences, just under 25% of them singletons. Sequenced: blood. The receptor source for this set is a man aged 45-65 years with Graves' hyperthyroidism.

Points on this clonotype: This may arise from a read error, as a much more abundant clone is one base away. This chain joins TRBV2 and TRBJ1-1; D remains unclear. This CDR3 region has 11 residues. Trimming shortened V by 3 bases and J by 11 bases, and 10 bases separated the two germline ends. Germline V gene sequence: CDR1 SNHLY, CDR2 FYNNEI. Here the CDR3 DNA reads TGTGCCAGCAGTGACAGAAATGACGCTTTCTTT. Translating gives CASSDRNDAFF.

This clonotype has just a few counts. The chain employs TRBV6-1 and TRBJ2-5; TRBD2 agrees at 10 bases. The V segment lost 5 bases and the J segment 3 bases; nucleotides outside the gene matches: 18. Germline V gene lookup returns CDR1 MNHNS and CDR2 SASEGT. This CDR3 is built from 19 residues. The CDR3 spells CASSSYHFRTSGNKETQYF. The CDR3 DNA follows: TGTGCCAGCAGTTCATACCACTTTAGGACTAGCGGTAACAAAGAGACCCAGTACTTC.

The genes are TRBV28 and TRBJ1-1, with D possibly matching TRBD1 (6 bases). V gave up 9 bases and J gave up 3 bases, with 11 bases separating them. The CDR3 is 12 residues long. Per the germline V gene, CDR1 is MDHEN and CDR2 is SYDVKM. The DNA for the CDR3 is TGTGCCAGTAAACAGGGCCACACTGAAGCTTTCTTT. Protein sequence: CASKQGHTEAFF.

The V and J genes are TRBV29-1 and TRBJ2-5, with TRBD2 matching over 10 bases. There are 12 residues in the CDR3. V lost 8 bases, J lost 5 bases, and 5 bases stayed unmatched. CDR1 and CDR2 from the germline V gene are SQVTM and ANQGSEA. In nucleotides, the CDR3 is TGCAGCTTATGGACTAGCGGTGAGACCCAGTACTTC. This gives the protein CSLWTSGETQYF.

The rearrangement uses TRBV25-1 and TRBJ1-1; D uncertain. This CDR3 has 14 amino acids. Germline V CDR1 and CDR2: MGHDK, SYGVNS. Trimming took off 4 bases at V and 0 bases at J, with 9 bases between the two ends. The CDR3 coding sequence is TGTGCCAGCAGTGCCCCGGGGATGAACACTGAAGCTTTCTTT. It translates to CASSAPGMNTEAFF.

This clonotype was seen a few times. The chain combines TRBV29-1 with TRBJ2-5, with TRBD2 matching over 11 bases. Per germline, CDR1 SQVTM and CDR2 ANQGSEA. V lost 7 bases, J lost 4 bases, and 2 bases stayed unmatched. The CDR3 runs 12 residues. The CDR3 DNA is TGCAGCGGAGGACTAGCGGGAGAGACCCAGTACTTC. Encoded protein: CSGGLAGETQYF.